This T cell receptor beta chain was observed in a study of shared clonotypes between healthy human individuals. General observations from the study: Generally, estimated richness proved larger in naive subsets than it did in memory subsets. Clonotype sharing among donors was expected to depend on sequencing depth.

Those who donated were healthy HIV-negative adults, with no recent acute infections or vaccinations reported. From CD4+ cells came CD45RA+ naive and CD45RA-negative memory subsets. Remarks on this clone: What it recognizes is unknown.

The protocol was immunoSEQ multiplex PCR, while the TCRdb copy is restricted to in-frame clones and leaves out a portion. The table shows roughly 1,500,000 clones, with around 98.5% occurring only once. The source of this sequence is a man younger than 45 in good health. The source material was naive CD4+ T cells sorted from blood. Regarding subset: CD45RA+ positively selected.

CDR3 DNA sequence: TGTGTGTCGTTGCAGGGGAACACTGAAGCTTTCTTT. This gives the protein CVSLQGNTEAFF. This chain uses TRBV6-5 with TRBJ1-1; D is perhaps TRBD1 (5 bases). The CDR3 contains 12 residues. CDR1 and CDR2 from the germline V gene are MNHEY and SVGAGI.